This TCR beta chain originates from a study of blood T cell repertoires in COVID-19. Trimming removed 8 bases at V and 2 bases at J, with 16 bases between. CDR1 and CDR2 (germline): SGHTA, FQGNSA. The CDR3 runs to 15 residues. TCRdb's table, derived via immunoSEQ multiplex PCR, lists solely in-frame clones and lacks some. This table has around 290,000 clones, approximately 90% appearing once. The sequenced sample was PBMCs or T cells enriched from blood (not recorded which). This chain joins TRBV7-2 and TRBJ1-5; D possibly corresponds to TRBD1 (6 bases). The clonotype was recovered from a woman in her twenties or thirties who had recovered from COVID-19. The CDR3 region is CASATAPGGNQPQHF. In nucleotides, the CDR3 is TGTGCCAGCGCTACTGCGCCAGGGGGCAATCAGCCCCAGCATTTT.